Presented here are 17 T cell receptor beta chains from one specimen sequenced in a study of blood T cell repertoires in COVID-19. The table came from immunoSEQ multiplex PCR; TCRdb's copy has only in-frame clones and leaves some out. There are more than 350,000 clones in the sample; just under 90% occur only once, and around 10% lies in the top ten. The material sequenced was PBMCs or T cells enriched from blood (not recorded which). These receptors originate from a woman aged 45 to 65 who had recovered from COVID-19.

The chain uses TRBV28 and TRBJ1-1, with D uncertain. The CDR3 loop spans 16 amino acids. Deletions cut 5 bases from V and 4 bases from J, with 20 bases between. The germline CDR1 and CDR2 sequences are MDHEN and SYDVKM. CDR3 loop: CASSTARMDLGTEAFF. The CDR3 nucleotides are TGTGCCAGCAGTACCGCCCGGATGGATCTAGGCACTGAAGCTTTCTTT.

V usage is TRBV27 and J usage is TRBJ1-5; 7 bases match TRBD1. Germline V CDR1 and CDR2: MNHEY, SMNVEV (reference sequence). This CDR3 comprises 12 residues. J gave up 6 bases and V 4 bases, and 0 bases lay outside the gene matches. CDR3 loop: CASSSGGQPQHF. DNA for the CDR3: TGTGCCAGCAGTTCAGGGGGTCAGCCCCAGCATTTT.

The chain carries TRBV2 and TRBJ2-2; 8 positions match TRBD1. The germline V gene encodes CDR1 SNHLY and CDR2 FYNNEI. V was clipped by 5 bases and J by 6 bases; unmatched bases: 8. This CDR3 has 15 amino acids. Here the CDR3 reads CASSRTGSRPGELFF. The CDR3 DNA reads as TGTGCCAGCAGTCGGACAGGGAGTCGTCCCGGGGAGCTGTTTTTT. Combining the CDR3 with reference TRBV2 and TRBJ2-2 gives the whole variable domain EPEVTQTPSHQVTQMGQEVILRCVPISNHLYFYWYRQILGQKVEFLVSFYNNEISEKSEIFDDQFSVERPDGSNFTLKIRSTKLEDSAMYFCASSRTGSRPGELFFGEGSRLTVL.

The chain is built from TRBV29-1 and TRBJ2-6; D remains ambiguous. Trimming took off 0 bases at V and 0 bases at J, with 6 bases between the two ends. Germline V CDR1 and CDR2: SQVTM, ANQGSEA. CDR3 length: 15 amino acids. The CDR3: CSVEDAGSGANVLTF. DNA for the CDR3: TGCAGCGTTGAAGATGCCGGCTCTGGGGCCAACGTCCTGACTTTC.

This clone has only a few counts. The gene calls are TRBV28 and TRBJ1-2; a possible D gene is TRBD1 (6 bases). CDR3 length equals 14 residues. The V gene's germline CDR1 is MDHEN and CDR2 SYDVKM. V was shortened by 8 bases and J by 8 bases, with 21 bases between the two germline ends. In nucleotides, the CDR3 is TGTGCCAGCGGATACGGACAGAACCGTCTCGGCTACACCTTC. The encoded protein is CASGYGQNRLGYTF.

This sequence joins TRBV2 and TRBJ2-1; TRBD1 matches 7 bases. Germline V gene data show CDR1 as SNHLY and CDR2 as FYNNEI. Germline trimming cut 7 bases from V and 8 bases from J; bases unmatched to any gene: 8. There are 13 residues in the CDR3. The CDR3 spells CASNRQGVDEQFF. CDR3 nucleotides: TGTGCCAGCAACAGGCAGGGGGTGGATGAGCAGTTCTTC.

J is TRBJ1-2 and V is TRBV14; a possible D gene is TRBD1 (6 bases). This CDR3 is built from 13 residues. V shed 8 bases and J shed 1 base, with 11 bases lying between them. Germline CDR1 and CDR2: SGHDN and FVKESK. The CDR3 region has the DNA TGTGCCAGCTCGGACAGAAATAACTATGGCTACACCTTC. Amino acid sequence: CASSDRNNYGYTF. Complete variable domain (other parts from reference TRBV14 and TRBJ1-2): EAGVTQFPSHSVIEKGQTVTLRCDPISGHDNLYWYRRVMGKEIKFLLHFVKESKQDESGMPNNRFLAERTGGTYSTLKVQPAELEDSGVYFCASSDRNNYGYTFGSGTRLTVV.

The rearrangement uses TRBV27 and TRBJ2-7; 9 bases agree with TRBD1. The CDR3 sequence is 14 residues long. CDR1 and CDR2 from the germline V gene are MNHEY and SMNVEV (reference sequence). After removal of 8 bases from V and 3 bases from J, the junction contained 8 bases not matched to a gene. The CDR3 region has the DNA TGTGCCAGCTCCAGACGGGACAGGGTCTACGAGCAGTACTTC. It yields the protein CASSRRDRVYEQYF.

Regarding this clone: The sample holds other DNA sequences that translate to the same CDR3. The chain is built from TRBV29-1 and TRBJ1-2; D is ambiguous. CDR1 is SQVTM and CDR2 is ANQGSEA in the germline V gene. With 7 bases removed from V and 4 bases from J, the gap between germline ends came to 10 bases. This CDR3 is built from 11 residues. The CDR3 DNA reads TGCAGCGCACGACACAGCTATGGCTACACCTTC. Residues: CSARHSYGYTF.

The chain combines TRBV5-1 with TRBJ1-1; D might be TRBD1 (5 bases). V was cut by 5 bases and J by 0 bases, with 8 bases left in between. Germline V CDR1 and CDR2: SGHRS, YFSETQ. CDR3 length: 13 amino acids. CDR3 sequence: CASRDTMNTEAFF. DNA for the CDR3: TGCGCCAGCAGGGACACTATGAACACTGAAGCTTTCTTT.

V gene TRBV3-1 (or the pseudogene TRBV3-2) combines with J gene TRBJ1-1; D may be TRBD1 (6 bases). CDR1 is LGHDT, CDR2 YNNKEL, per germline (reference sequence). The V end lost 1 base, the J end lost 11 bases, and 11 bases lay between the germline ends. CDR3 size: 12 residues. The chain's CDR3 is CASSQGRGAAFF. The CDR3 region has the DNA TGTGCCAGCAGCCAAGGACGGGGGGCGGCTTTCTTT.

The chain uses TRBV10-3 and TRBJ1-2, with D unclear. From germline, CDR1 is ENHRY and CDR2 SYGVKD. Trimming took off 5 bases at V and 8 bases at J, with 9 bases between the two ends. The CDR3 contains 11 residues. The CDR3 DNA follows: TGTGCCATCAGTCGCGGCGACGGCTACACCTTC. Amino acids: CAISRGDGYTF.

This chain connects TRBV6-5 to TRBJ2-1; unclear D gene. Germline V gene lookup returns CDR1 MNHEY and CDR2 SVGAGI. The CDR3 sequence is 16 residues long. Trimming stripped 0 bases from V and 7 bases from J, with 16 bases between. CDR3 protein: CASSYSNSLRLNEQFF. The CDR3 bases are TGTGCCAGCAGTTACTCGAACTCCCTCCGATTAAATGAGCAGTTCTTC.

The chain links TRBV4-1 to TRBJ1-4; no firm D call. The CDR3 sequence is 14 residues long. The V gene's germline CDR1 is MGHRA and CDR2 YSYEKL. Trimming stripped 6 bases from V and 6 bases from J, with 14 bases between. The CDR3 DNA follows: TGCGCCAGCAGGGGCGAGGGTTGGGATGAAAAACTGTTTTTT. It encodes CASRGEGWDEKLFF.

The chain recombines TRBV28 with TRBJ2-7; 7 nucleotides align to TRBD1. The CDR3 spans 15 residues. J lost 0 bases, V lost 4 bases, and 6 bases had no gene match. CDR1 is MDHEN and CDR2 is SYDVKM in the germline V gene. The CDR3 DNA is TGTGCCAGCAGTTCCGGGACAGCCAGCTCCTACGAGCAGTACTTC. This translates into CASSSGTASSYEQYF.

The chain recombines TRBV2 with TRBJ2-2, with 8 bases fitting TRBD1. After removal of 4 bases from V and 3 bases from J, the junction contained 4 bases not matched to a gene. The CDR3 sequence is 15 residues long. In germline, CDR1 is SNHLY, CDR2 FYNNEI. CDR3 in amino acids: CASSAGTGYTGELFF. The CDR3 bases are TGTGCCAGCAGTGCCGGGACAGGTTACACCGGGGAGCTGTTTTTT.

The chain has TRBV4-2 and TRBJ2-5; perhaps TRBD2 as D (5 bases). Trimming removed 0 bases at V and 2 bases at J, with 10 bases between. CDR1 and CDR2 (germline): LGHNA, YNFKEQ. This CDR3 spans 15 amino acids. The CDR3 reads CASSQDSRGQETQYF. The CDR3 coding sequence is TGTGCCAGCAGCCAAGATTCACGGGGTCAAGAGACCCAGTACTTC.